A single sample gave rise to the 27 T cell receptor beta chains below, sequenced in a study of cytomegalovirus exposure and HLA in healthy donors. The PCR was carried out with 60 Vbeta primers and 13 Jbeta primers. Assay: immunoSEQ multiplex PCR; the TCRdb copy retains only in-frame clones and omits some. The sample has about 130,000 clones, roughly four fifths seen once. Sequencing was carried out using PBMCs. These receptors came from a woman aged 50 to 60 in good health and CMV-seronegative.

The chain combines TRBV19 with TRBJ1-4; 7 nucleotides match TRBD1. CDR3 length equals 16 residues. Germline CDR1 and CDR2: LNHDA and SQIVND (reference sequence). J gave up 3 bases and V 5 bases, and 9 bases lay outside the gene matches. As DNA, the CDR3 is TGTGCCAGTAGTCACAACAGGGGACGGGCTAATGAAAAACTGTTTTTT. The encoded protein is CASSHNRGRANEKLFF.

This clone was seen a few times. The chain has TRBV16 and TRBJ1-1; D remains ambiguous. The CDR3 is made up of 13 amino acids. Trimming took off 0 bases at V and 1 base at J, with 3 bases between the two ends. The V gene's germline CDR1 is KGHSY and CDR2 FQNENV. CDR3 loop: CASSQSRNTEAFF. The CDR3, as DNA: TGTGCCAGCAGCCAATCTCGGAACACTGAAGCTTTCTTT.

The chain couples TRBV5-5 to TRBJ2-7; D may be TRBD2 (6 bases). Germline assignment: CDR1 SGHKS and CDR2 YYEKEE (reference sequence). V was cut by 4 bases and J by 0 bases, with 17 bases left in between. This CDR3 is 16 amino acids long. The CDR3 DNA follows: TGTGCCAGCAGCCCGAACGCCGGGGGTAGCTCCTACGAGCAGTACTTC. Protein: CASSPNAGGSSYEQYF.

For this clone: Other DNA sequences in this specimen translate into the identical CDR3. CDR3: CSVGTGSNYGYTF. DNA for the CDR3: TGCAGCGTCGGGACAGGATCTAACTATGGCTACACCTTC. The chain combines TRBV29-1 with TRBJ1-2; 8 nucleotides agree with TRBD1. The junction had 3 bases not matched to a gene; V was cut back by 6 bases and J by 0 bases. The CDR3 totals 13 residues. Per the germline V gene, CDR1 is SQVTM and CDR2 is ANQGSEA.

The chain couples TRBV7-6 to TRBJ2-6; maybe TRBD1 (5 bases). V was clipped by 0 bases and J by 1 base, with 13 bases between them. Germline CDR1 reads SGHVS; CDR2 reads FNYEAQ. There are 18 residues in the CDR3. Here the CDR3 reads CASSLATVPGSGANVLTF. CDR3 sequence (DNA): TGTGCCAGCAGCTTAGCTACTGTACCAGGGTCTGGGGCCAACGTCCTGACTTTC. Looking up the rest from reference TRBV7-6 and TRBJ2-6 gives the full variable domain: GAGVSQSPRYKVTKRGQDVALRCDPISGHVSLYWYRQALGQGPEFLTYFNYEAQQDKSGLPNDRFSAERPEGSISTLTIQRTEQRDSAMYRCASSLATVPGSGANVLTFGAGSRLTVL.

This chain links TRBV5-1 with TRBJ1-1, with 7 nucleotides matching TRBD1. Germline CDR1 is SGHRS and CDR2 is YFSETQ. Trimming removed 3 bases from V and 2 bases from J; junction bases left unmatched: 7. CDR3 length equals 15 residues. CDR3 region: CASSSGTVVNTEAFF. The CDR3 DNA sequence: TGCGCCAGCAGCTCGGGGACAGTCGTTAACACTGAAGCTTTCTTT.

The chain links TRBV11-3 to TRBJ2-1, with D unresolved. The CDR3 runs to 15 residues. Between the trimmed V and J ends, which lost 2 bases and 3 bases, there was a span of 11 bases. Germline values: CDR1 SGHNT, CDR2 YENEEA. The CDR3 DNA follows: TGTGCCAGCAGCTTACGCGGAGAAATCTACAATGAGCAGTTCTTC. Its protein product is CASSLRGEIYNEQFF.

This chain links TRBV5-4 with TRBJ1-2; D not resolved. Germline CDR1 SGHNT, CDR2 YYREEE (reference sequence). The CDR3 runs 15 residues. V was clipped by 3 bases and J by 6 bases, with 18 bases between them. CDR3 amino acids: CASSSGGLRRDGYTF. The CDR3 DNA reads TGTGCCAGCAGCTCAGGAGGACTAAGAAGGGATGGCTACACCTTC. The full variable domain, its missing parts supplied by reference TRBV5-4 and TRBJ1-2, is ETGVTQSPTHLIKTRGQQVTLRCSSQSGHNTVSWYQQALGQGPQFIFQYYREEENGRGNFPPRFSGLQFPNYSSELNVNALELDDSALYLCASSSGGLRRDGYTFGSGTRLTVV.

Of note for this clone: At one boundary the junction diverges from the germline segment, which might be a read error. The J gene is TRBJ1-5, the V gene TRBV7-2; TRBD1 agrees at 9 bases. The CDR3 extends over 16 amino acids. Germline CDR1 SGHTA, CDR2 FQGNSA. The CDR3 DNA reads TGTGCCAGCAGCTGGGACAGGGCGATAAGCAATCAGCCCCAGAATTTT. Translating gives CASSWDRAISNQPQNF.

The V call is TRBV29-1, the J call TRBJ1-5; no clear D gene. Germline assignment: CDR1 SQVTM and CDR2 ANQGSEA. This CDR3 comprises 12 residues. Trimming left V 7 bases short and J 2 bases short, with 9 bases between. CDR3 in DNA: TGCAGCGCGGGTGCGGGCAATCAGCCCCAGCATTTT. Its protein product is CSAGAGNQPQHF. Filled out from reference TRBV29-1 and TRBJ1-5, the complete variable domain reads SAVISQKPSRDICQRGTSLTIQCQVDSQVTMMFWYRQQPGQSLTLIATANQGSEATYESGFVIDKFPISRPNLTFSTLTVSNMSPEDSSIYLCSAGAGNQPQHFGDGTRLSIL.

The V gene is TRBV28, the J gene TRBJ1-2, with D unclear. Germline V gene lookup returns CDR1 MDHEN and CDR2 SYDVKM. The CDR3 runs 14 residues. The V end was cut by 7 bases, the J end by 8 bases, with 20 bases between. The CDR3 DNA is TGTGCCAGCATTCCCGGTTCGGGGTTCGGCGGCTACACCTTC. It is translated as CASIPGSGFGGYTF.

This chain connects TRBV5-8 to TRBJ1-1; D perhaps matches TRBD1 (5 bases). The V gene lost 3 bases and the J gene lost 0 bases, with 9 bases spanning the gap. Germline V lookup: CDR1 SGHTS, CDR2 YDEGEE. The CDR3 runs to 14 residues. CDR3 DNA sequence: TGTGCCAGCAGCTGGGGGACTTTGAACACTGAAGCTTTCTTT. It is translated as CASSWGTLNTEAFF.

The sample holds one count of this clone. CDR3 in amino acids: CASSSTGTGVREQYF. The DNA of the CDR3 is TGCGCCAGCAGCTCCACCGGGACAGGGGTTCGGGAGCAGTACTTC. The chain carries TRBV5-1 and TRBJ2-7; 10 bases fit TRBD1. J lost 7 bases, V lost 3 bases, and 10 bases had no gene match. The CDR3 has 15 residues. The germline V gene has CDR1 SGHRS and CDR2 YFSETQ.

V usage is TRBV10-3 and J usage is TRBJ2-1; D not certain. The V and J ends lost 0 bases and 13 bases respectively, with 10 bases between them. The CDR3 totals 12 residues. CDR1 and CDR2 from the germline V gene are ENHRY and SYGVKD. CDR3 sequence: CAISESGSIQFF. Written as DNA, the CDR3 is TGTGCCATCAGTGAGTCGGGCAGCATACAGTTCTTC.

The V call is TRBV14, the J call TRBJ2-3; TRBD2 might be the D (5 bases). Trimming left V 1 base short and J 5 bases short, with 7 bases between. From germline, CDR1 is SGHDN and CDR2 FVKESK. The CDR3 runs 13 residues. The CDR3 sequence: CASSQAGRDTQYF. CDR3 DNA: TGTGCCAGCAGCCAAGCGGGGAGAGATACGCAGTATTTT. Filled out from reference TRBV14 and TRBJ2-3, the complete variable domain reads EAGVTQFPSHSVIEKGQTVTLRCDPISGHDNLYWYRRVMGKEIKFLLHFVKESKQDESGMPNNRFLAERTGGTYSTLKVQPAELEDSGVYFCASSQAGRDTQYFGPGTRLTVL.

The chain links TRBV4-3 to TRBJ2-2; 10 bases line up with TRBD2. This CDR3 has 16 residues. Germline assignment: CDR1 LGHNA and CDR2 YSLEER. The J segment lost 3 bases and the V segment lost 0 bases, leaving 1 base of the junction unmatched. This CDR3 reads CASSQELAGYTGELFF. The CDR3 nucleotides read TGCGCCAGCAGCCAAGAACTAGCGGGGTACACCGGGGAGCTGTTTTTT.

A few counts support this clone. The chain uses TRBV5-1 and TRBJ2-1; tentatively, D is TRBD1 (6 bases). Trimming stripped 4 bases from V and 6 bases from J, with 14 bases between. Germline lookup yields CDR1 SGHRS and CDR2 YFSETQ. This CDR3 is 14 amino acids long. CDR3 loop: CASSQTQGPNEQFF. In DNA form, the CDR3 reads TGCGCCAGCAGCCAAACCCAGGGGCCCAATGAGCAGTTCTTC.

The rearrangement joins TRBV27 to TRBJ1-1, with 7 bases lining up with TRBD1. Germline assignment: CDR1 MNHEY and CDR2 SMNVEV (reference sequence). The CDR3 has 10 amino acids. CDR3 sequence: CGQGHTEAFF. The CDR3 DNA is TGTGGACAGGGACACACTGAAGCTTTCTTT.

CDR3 amino acids: CASTAGPYGPTEAFF. The CDR3, as DNA: TGTGCCAGCACAGCGGGCCCGTACGGCCCCACTGAAGCTTTCTTT. The chain joins TRBV7-9 to TRBJ1-1, with D uncertain. Trimming took 7 bases from V and 4 from J, leaving 19 bases between them. Germline V gene data show CDR1 as SEHNR and CDR2 as FQNEAQ (reference sequence). The CDR3 sequence is 15 residues long.

The chain is built from TRBV28 and TRBJ2-5; TRBD2 matches 11 bases. The CDR3 spans 17 residues. J was trimmed by 3 bases and V by 2 bases; bases with no gene match: 8. Germline lookup yields CDR1 MDHEN and CDR2 SYDVKM. In DNA, the CDR3 is TGTGCCAGCAGTTTACTCGGACTAGCGGGTAAAGAAGAGACCCAGTACTTC. This encodes CASSLLGLAGKEETQYF.

This clone was counted once. This chain connects TRBV10-3 to TRBJ2-1, with 7 bases identical to TRBD2. The germline V gene encodes CDR1 ENHRY and CDR2 SYGVKD. J lost 3 bases, V lost 8 bases, and 7 bases had no gene match. This CDR3 region has 14 residues. DNA of the CDR3: TGTGCCATCCGGGGGACTACAGACTACAATGAGCAGTTCTTC. It yields the protein CAIRGTTDYNEQFF.

The chain recombines TRBV19 with TRBJ1-5; D is possibly TRBD1 (6 bases). The CDR3 loop spans 15 amino acids. V was trimmed by 5 bases and J by 8 bases, leaving 19 bases between them. Germline CDR1 and CDR2: LNHDA and SQIVND (reference sequence). The CDR3 here is CASSLDSYYREPQHF. DNA for the CDR3: TGTGCCAGTAGTTTGGACAGCTATTACAGGGAGCCCCAGCATTTT. Full variable domain (missing parts from reference TRBV19 and TRBJ1-5): DGGITQSPKYLFRKEGQNVTLSCEQNLNHDAMYWYRQDPGQGLRLIYYSQIVNDFQKGDIAEGYSVSREKKESFPLTVTSAQKNPTAFYLCASSLDSYYREPQHFGDGTRLSIL.

This clone turned up a few times. The chain is built from TRBV4-2 and TRBJ1-5, with a tentative D call TRBD1 (5 bases). V was shortened by 0 bases and J by 2 bases, with 11 bases between the two germline ends. The CDR3 consists of 16 residues. Germline loops: CDR1 LGHNA, CDR2 YNFKEQ. The CDR3 nucleotides are TGTGCCAGCAGCCAAGATCTTACAGGCCGCAATCAGCCCCAGCATTTT. Amino acid sequence: CASSQDLTGRNQPQHF.

The chain uses TRBV15 and TRBJ2-1, with D possibly TRBD1 on 5 matching bases. The germline V gene encodes CDR1 LNHNV and CDR2 YYDKDF (reference sequence). V lost 4 bases and J lost 7, with 23 bases in between. The CDR3 totals 17 residues. The chain's CDR3 is CATSNGADSSRKNEQFF. The CDR3 DNA is TGTGCCACCAGCAATGGGGCGGATTCCTCTCGTAAAAATGAGCAGTTCTTC.

This chain links TRBV21-1 with TRBJ2-7; no check of the table's D call, TRBD1, against the DNA was made. TRBV21-1 is a documented pseudogene. This CDR3 comprises 15 residues. DNA for the CDR3: TGTGCCAGCAGCCGTAAGGCAGGGGGCCCCTACGAGCAGTACTTC. Protein sequence: CASSRKAGGPYEQYF.

The chain has TRBV7-3 and TRBJ1-1, with D maybe TRBD1 (5 bases). CDR1 SGHTA and CDR2 FQGTGA come from the germline V gene. The CDR3 has 14 residues. V dropped 4 bases and J dropped 1 base, with 10 bases sitting between them. The CDR3 DNA is TGTGCCAGCAGCTCCGGACACGGGAACACTGAAGCTTTCTTT. It translates to CASSSGHGNTEAFF. The full variable domain, rest sourced from reference TRBV7-3 and TRBJ1-1, is GAGVSQTPSNKVTEKGKYVELRCDPISGHTALYWYRQSLGQGPEFLIYFQGTGAADDSGLPNDRFFAVRPEGSVSTLKIQRTERGDSAVYLCASSSGHGNTEAFFGQGTRLTVV.

The genes are TRBV6-4 and TRBJ2-2; the match to TRBD2 covers 8 bases. From germline, CDR1 is MRHNA and CDR2 SNTAGT. The CDR3 runs to 16 residues. V shed 2 bases and J 0 bases; nucleotides not matched to a gene: 2. CDR3 coding DNA: TGTGCCAGCAGTGACGCGGGAGGACCGAACACCGGGGAGCTGTTTTTT. It translates to CASSDAGGPNTGELFF.